Here is one TCR beta chain with its context. Its target is unknown. This specimen belongs to a study of Ad26.COV2.S vaccination and SARS-CoV-2 variants. The repertoire was sequenced with immunoSEQ multiplex PCR; TCRdb's copy has only in-frame clones and lacks some. The data contain some 180,000 clones, approximately 90% of them seen just once; the ten biggest clones take up about 5.5%. The study, taken as a whole, reports: Spike-specific TCR breadth was greater after Ad26.COV2.S than placebo. Possibly, TCR breadth and depth analyses underestimated total T cell responses. Spike-specific CD8+ and CD4+ T cell responses reportedly showed substantial breadth after vaccination.

The source is a human donor who had recovered from COVID-19. The sample consisted of peripheral blood, taken after recovery from COVID-19.

The DNA of the CDR3 is TGTGCCACCAAACTAGCATCCTACAATGAGCAGTTCTTC. It encodes CATKLASYNEQFF. V usage is TRBV2 and J usage is TRBJ2-7; D possibly corresponds to TRBD2 (6 bases). Gene TRBJ2-1 matches the end of the DNA better, so the J call may be wrong. The CDR3 sequence is 13 residues long. In germline, CDR1 is SNHLY, CDR2 FYNNEI.